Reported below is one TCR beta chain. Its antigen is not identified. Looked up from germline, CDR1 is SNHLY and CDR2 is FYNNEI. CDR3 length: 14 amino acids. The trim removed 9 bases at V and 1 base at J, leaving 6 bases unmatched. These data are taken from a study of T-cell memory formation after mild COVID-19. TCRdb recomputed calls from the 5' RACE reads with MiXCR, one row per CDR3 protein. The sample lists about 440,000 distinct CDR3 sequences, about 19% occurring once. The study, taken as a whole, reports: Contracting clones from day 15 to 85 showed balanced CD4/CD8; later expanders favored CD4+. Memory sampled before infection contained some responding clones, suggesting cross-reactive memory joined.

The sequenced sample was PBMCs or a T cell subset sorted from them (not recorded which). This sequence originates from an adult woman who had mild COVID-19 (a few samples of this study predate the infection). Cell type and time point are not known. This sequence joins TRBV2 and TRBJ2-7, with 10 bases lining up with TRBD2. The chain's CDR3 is CASILAGESYEQYF. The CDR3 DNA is TGTGCCAGTATCCTAGCGGGGGAATCCTACGAGCAGTACTTC.